This T cell receptor beta chain was observed in a study of CD8 T cells in Susac syndrome. V gave up 6 bases and J gave up 2 bases; unmatched junction bases: 7. Germline V lookup: CDR1 MDHEN, CDR2 SYDVKM. CDR3 size: 14 residues. CD8+ and CD4+ T cells from blood underwent TCR beta sequencing. RNA, at roughly 0.45 to 1 ug, was reverse transcribed with random hexamers. TCRdb reprocessed the immunoSEQ multiplex PCR reads via MiXCR and lists one record per CDR3 protein. This sample yields under 550,000 distinct CDR3 sequences, of which 75% to 90% are seen a single time; about 0.1% belongs to the top ten. The TCR was taken from a human donor with multiple sclerosis. The sequencing input was CD8+ T cells from PBMCs. The rearrangement uses TRBV28 and TRBJ2-7; 7 bases align to TRBD1. The CDR3 nucleotides read TGTGCCAGCAGACCCCGGGACAGTCCCTACGAGCAGTACTTC. Protein sequence: CASRPRDSPYEQYF.